Below, 5 T cell receptor beta chains from the same sample are listed, as sequenced in a study of shared clonotypes between healthy human individuals. Produced via immunoSEQ multiplex PCR; TCRdb's table is partial and in-frame only. The repertoire holds around 990,000 clones, 70% to 80% seen once, with about 0.89% in the top ten. Material for sequencing was memory CD4+ T cells from PBMCs. Subset meaning: CD45RA-negative fraction. Source of these receptors: a young man in good health. Some clones in this sample may be carry-over from other donors' samples.

The V gene is TRBV28, the J gene TRBJ2-7; the match to TRBD2 covers 10 bases. The CDR3 has 15 residues. The ends lost 4 bases at V and 5 bases at J; junction bases unmatched: 8. The germline CDR1 and CDR2 sequences are MDHEN and SYDVKM. The DNA for the CDR3 is TGTGCCAGCAGTTCCCCTAGCGGGAGATCCCACGAGCAGTACTTC. Residues: CASSSPSGRSHEQYF.

The sample holds many counts of this clone. This chain uses TRBV27 with TRBJ1-5, with D possibly matching TRBD1 (5 bases). Trimming took 5 bases from V and 4 from J, leaving 12 bases between them. This CDR3 has 14 residues. The germline CDR1 and CDR2 sequences are MNHEY and SMNVEV (reference sequence). The CDR3 region is CASSNQGLNQPQHF. CDR3 sequence (DNA): TGTGCCAGCAGTAACCAGGGTCTTAATCAGCCCCAGCATTTT.

This clone was seen more than once but under ten times. CDR3 sequence: CASSLVSVRYEQYF. The CDR3, as DNA: TGTGCCAGCAGCTTAGTTTCGGTGAGATACGAGCAGTACTTC. The gene calls are TRBV7-9 and TRBJ2-7; D is unresolved. From germline, CDR1 is SEHNR and CDR2 FQNEAQ (reference sequence). The CDR3 extends over 14 amino acids. The ends were cut back, 1 base at V and 4 bases at J, with 11 bases in the middle.

The CDR3 protein is CASGSGLADTGELFF. In DNA, the CDR3 is TGTGCTAGTGGCTCGGGACTAGCGGATACCGGGGAGCTGTTTTTT. This chain uses TRBV12-5 with TRBJ2-2, with TRBD2 matching 11 bases. V lost 6 bases to trimming and J lost 5 bases; unmatched junction nucleotides: 5. In germline, CDR1 is LGHNT, CDR2 FRNRAP. The CDR3 length is 15 residues.

Concerning this clone: The sample holds other DNA sequences that translate to the same CDR3. V usage is TRBV11-3 and J usage is TRBJ2-2; the D call may be TRBD1 or TRBD2 (5 bases each). Germline V gives CDR1 SGHNT, CDR2 YENEEA. V lost 4 bases, J lost 2 bases, and 11 bases lay in between. The CDR3 contains 15 residues. This chain's CDR3 is CASSSGTANTGELFF. As DNA, the CDR3 is TGTGCCAGCAGCTCTGGGACGGCAAACACCGGGGAGCTGTTTTTT.